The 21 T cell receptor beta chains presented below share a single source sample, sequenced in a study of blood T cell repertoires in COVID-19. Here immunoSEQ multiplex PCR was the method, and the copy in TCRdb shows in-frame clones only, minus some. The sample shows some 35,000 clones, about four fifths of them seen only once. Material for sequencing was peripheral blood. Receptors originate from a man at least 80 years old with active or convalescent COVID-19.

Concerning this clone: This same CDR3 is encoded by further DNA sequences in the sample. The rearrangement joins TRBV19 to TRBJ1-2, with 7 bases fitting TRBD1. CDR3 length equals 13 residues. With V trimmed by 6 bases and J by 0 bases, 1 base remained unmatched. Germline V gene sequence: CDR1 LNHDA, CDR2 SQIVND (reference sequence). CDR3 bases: TGTGCCAGTAGAGACAGGGCTAACTATGGCTACACCTTC. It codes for CASRDRANYGYTF.

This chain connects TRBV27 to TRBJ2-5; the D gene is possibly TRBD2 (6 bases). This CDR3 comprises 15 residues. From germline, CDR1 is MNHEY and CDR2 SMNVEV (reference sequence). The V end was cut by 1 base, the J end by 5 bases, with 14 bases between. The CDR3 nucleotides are TGTGCCAGCAGTTTATTTCGGGGGTGGCGGGAGACCCAGTACTTC. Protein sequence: CASSLFRGWRETQYF.

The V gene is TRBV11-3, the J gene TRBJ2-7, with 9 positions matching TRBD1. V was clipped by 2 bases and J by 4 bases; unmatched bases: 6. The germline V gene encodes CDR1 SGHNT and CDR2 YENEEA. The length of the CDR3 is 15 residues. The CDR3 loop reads CASSLPDRGSYEQYF. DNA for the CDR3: TGTGCCAGCAGCTTACCGGACAGGGGATCATACGAGCAGTACTTC.

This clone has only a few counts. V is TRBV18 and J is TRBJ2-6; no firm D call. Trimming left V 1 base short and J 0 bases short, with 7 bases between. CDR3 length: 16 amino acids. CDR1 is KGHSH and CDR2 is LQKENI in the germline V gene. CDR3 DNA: TGTGCCAGCTCACCACAGGAGAGCTCTGGGGCCAACGTCCTGACTTTC. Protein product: CASSPQESSGANVLTF.

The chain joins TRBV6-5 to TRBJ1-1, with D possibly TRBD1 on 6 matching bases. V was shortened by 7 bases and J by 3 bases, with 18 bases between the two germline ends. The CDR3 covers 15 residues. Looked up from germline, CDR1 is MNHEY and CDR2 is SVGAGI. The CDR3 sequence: CASMGRGAGDTEAFF. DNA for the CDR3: TGTGCCAGCATGGGCAGGGGCGCCGGGGACACTGAAGCTTTCTTT.

In DNA, the CDR3 is TGTGCCAGCAGTCTCGGACAGGGGGACTATGGCTACACCTTC. Encoded protein: CASSLGQGDYGYTF. This sequence joins TRBV27 and TRBJ1-2; 10 bases agree with TRBD1. The germline CDR1 and CDR2 sequences are MNHEY and SMNVEV (reference sequence). V gave up 5 bases and J gave up 3 bases; unmatched junction bases: 3. CDR3 length: 14 residues.

The CDR3 DNA follows: TGTGCCAGTAGCCCCTTAGGGGGTCGGTCGAAAAATCAGCCCCAGCATTTT. Translated, it gives CASSPLGGRSKNQPQHF. V and J are TRBV19 and TRBJ1-5; D possibly corresponds to TRBD1 (6 bases). Trimming removed 6 bases at V and 4 bases at J, with 22 bases between. Germline CDR1 is LNHDA and CDR2 is SQIVND (reference sequence). The CDR3 consists of 17 residues.

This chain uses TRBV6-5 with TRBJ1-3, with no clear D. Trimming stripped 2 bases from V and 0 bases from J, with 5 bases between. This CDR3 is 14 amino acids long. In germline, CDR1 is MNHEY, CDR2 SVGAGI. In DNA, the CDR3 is TGTGCCAGCAGTTACACGAGCTCTGGAAACACCATATATTTT. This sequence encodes CASSYTSSGNTIYF.

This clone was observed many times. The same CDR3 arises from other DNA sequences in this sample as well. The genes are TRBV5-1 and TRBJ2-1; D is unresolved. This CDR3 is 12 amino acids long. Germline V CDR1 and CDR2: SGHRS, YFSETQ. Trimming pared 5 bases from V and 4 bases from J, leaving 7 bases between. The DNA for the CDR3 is TGCGCCAGCAGTAGTCGGTACAATGAGCAGTTCTTC. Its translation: CASSSRYNEQFF.

The CDR3 spells CASSPQGSNQPQHF. Written as DNA, the CDR3 is TGTGCCAGCAGCCCCCAGGGAAGCAATCAGCCCCAGCATTTT. This rearrangement joins TRBV7-2 to TRBJ1-5; D may be TRBD1 (5 bases). CDR1 SGHTA and CDR2 FQGNSA come from the germline V gene. The CDR3 totals 14 residues. V lost 5 bases to trimming and J lost 1 base, with 9 bases between them.

The CDR3 spells CASSYSAGMYEQYF. Written as DNA, the CDR3 is TGTGCCAGCAGTTACTCCGCGGGAATGTACGAGCAGTACTTC. V and J are TRBV6-5 and TRBJ2-7; tentative D call: TRBD2 (6 bases). V was trimmed by 0 bases and J by 4 bases, leaving 10 bases between them. The CDR3 extends over 14 amino acids. Germline lookup yields CDR1 MNHEY and CDR2 SVGAGI.

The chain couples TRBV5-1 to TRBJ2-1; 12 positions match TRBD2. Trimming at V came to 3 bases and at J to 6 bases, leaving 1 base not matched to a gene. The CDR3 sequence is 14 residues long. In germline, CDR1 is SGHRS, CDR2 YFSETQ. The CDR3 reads CASSSGLAGNEQFF. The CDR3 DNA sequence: TGCGCCAGCAGCTCGGGACTAGCGGGCAATGAGCAGTTCTTC.

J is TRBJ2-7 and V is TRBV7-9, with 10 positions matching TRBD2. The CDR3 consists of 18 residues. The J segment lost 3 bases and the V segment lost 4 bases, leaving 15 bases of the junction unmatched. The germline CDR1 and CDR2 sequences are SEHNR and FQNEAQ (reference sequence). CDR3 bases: TGTGCCAGCAGCTCCAACCTAGGCGGCAGACTAGCGGGCTACGAGCAGTACTTC. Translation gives CASSSNLGGRLAGYEQYF.

The CDR3 bases are TGTGCCAGCAGTTTCACAGGGGAAGGCGAGCAGTACTTC. Translation gives CASSFTGEGEQYF. V gene TRBV27 combines with J gene TRBJ2-7; 7 bases fit TRBD1. Germline V CDR1 and CDR2: MNHEY, SMNVEV (reference sequence). The V gene end was trimmed by 3 bases and the J gene end by 6 bases; junction bases not matched to a gene: 5. The CDR3 runs to 13 residues.

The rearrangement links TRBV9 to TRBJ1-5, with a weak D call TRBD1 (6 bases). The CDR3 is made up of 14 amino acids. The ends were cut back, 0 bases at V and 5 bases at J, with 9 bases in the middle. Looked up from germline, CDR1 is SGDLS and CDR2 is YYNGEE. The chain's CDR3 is CASSVAGADQPQHF. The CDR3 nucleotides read TGTGCCAGCAGCGTAGCAGGGGCGGATCAGCCCCAGCATTTT. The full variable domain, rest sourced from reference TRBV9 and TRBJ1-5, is DSGVTQTPKHLITATGQRVTLRCSPRSGDLSVYWYQQSLDQGLQFLIQYYNGEERAKGNILERFSAQQFPDLHSELNLSSLELGDSALYFCASSVAGADQPQHFGDGTRLSIL.

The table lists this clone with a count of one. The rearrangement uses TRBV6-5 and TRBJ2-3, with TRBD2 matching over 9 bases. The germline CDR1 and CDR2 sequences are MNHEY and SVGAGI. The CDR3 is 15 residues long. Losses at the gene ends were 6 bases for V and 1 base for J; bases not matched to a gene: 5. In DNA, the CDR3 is TGTGCCAGCAGGGGGTGGACTAGCGGCACAGATACGCAGTATTTT. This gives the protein CASRGWTSGTDTQYF.

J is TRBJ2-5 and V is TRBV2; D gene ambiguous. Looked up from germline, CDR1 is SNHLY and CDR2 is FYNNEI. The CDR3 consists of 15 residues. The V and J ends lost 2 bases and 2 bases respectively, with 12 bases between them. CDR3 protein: CASSELRRPQETQYF. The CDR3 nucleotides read TGTGCCAGCAGTGAATTGAGGCGTCCTCAAGAGACCCAGTACTTC.

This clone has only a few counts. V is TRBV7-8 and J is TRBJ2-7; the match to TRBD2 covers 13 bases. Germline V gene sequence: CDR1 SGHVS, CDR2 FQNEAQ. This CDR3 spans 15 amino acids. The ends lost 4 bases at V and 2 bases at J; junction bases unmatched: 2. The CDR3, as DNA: TGTGCCAGCAGCTCGGGACTAGCGGGACCCTACGAGCAGTACTTC. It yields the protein CASSSGLAGPYEQYF.

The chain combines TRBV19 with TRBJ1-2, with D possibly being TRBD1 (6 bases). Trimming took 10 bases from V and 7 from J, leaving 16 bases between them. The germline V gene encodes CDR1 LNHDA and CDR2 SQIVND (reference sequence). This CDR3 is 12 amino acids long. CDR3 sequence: CATGTGLGGYTF. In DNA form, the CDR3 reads TGTGCCACGGGAACAGGGCTCGGTGGCTACACCTTC.

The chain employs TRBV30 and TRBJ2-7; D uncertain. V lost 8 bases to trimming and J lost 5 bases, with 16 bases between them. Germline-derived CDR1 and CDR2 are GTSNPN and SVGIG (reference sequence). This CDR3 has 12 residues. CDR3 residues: CAASLLENEQYF. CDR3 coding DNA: TGTGCCGCCTCCCTCCTTGAGAACGAGCAGTACTTC.

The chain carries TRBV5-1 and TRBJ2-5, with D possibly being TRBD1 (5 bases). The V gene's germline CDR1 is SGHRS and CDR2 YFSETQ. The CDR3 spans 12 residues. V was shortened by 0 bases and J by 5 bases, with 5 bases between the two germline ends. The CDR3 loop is CASSLEGETQYF. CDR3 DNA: TGCGCCAGCAGCTTGGAGGGGGAGACCCAGTACTTC.